The present T cell receptor beta chain was sequenced within a study of response to subunit inactivated influenza vaccine. Study-wide results and caveats: There was a suggestion from the authors that each seasonal influenza vaccination recruits few new T cells.

TCRdb analysed the RT-PCR reads with MiXCR anew, one entry per CDR3 protein. The table has 650,000 to 700,000 distinct CDR3 sequences, about 15% seen once. Notes on this clonotype: What it binds is unknown.

CDR1 SEHNR and CDR2 FQNEAQ come from the germline V gene (reference sequence). Trimming pared 6 bases from V and 4 bases from J, leaving 17 bases between. This CDR3 has 15 residues. The source is a middle-aged man who received an inactivated influenza vaccine. The material sequenced was PBMCs from blood, taken 12 days after vaccination. The rearrangement joins TRBV7-9 to TRBJ2-3; no reliable D call. The chain's CDR3 is CASSYLTSRPDTQYF. The CDR3 nucleotides read TGTGCCAGCAGTTACCTAACGTCTCGTCCAGATACGCAGTATTTT.